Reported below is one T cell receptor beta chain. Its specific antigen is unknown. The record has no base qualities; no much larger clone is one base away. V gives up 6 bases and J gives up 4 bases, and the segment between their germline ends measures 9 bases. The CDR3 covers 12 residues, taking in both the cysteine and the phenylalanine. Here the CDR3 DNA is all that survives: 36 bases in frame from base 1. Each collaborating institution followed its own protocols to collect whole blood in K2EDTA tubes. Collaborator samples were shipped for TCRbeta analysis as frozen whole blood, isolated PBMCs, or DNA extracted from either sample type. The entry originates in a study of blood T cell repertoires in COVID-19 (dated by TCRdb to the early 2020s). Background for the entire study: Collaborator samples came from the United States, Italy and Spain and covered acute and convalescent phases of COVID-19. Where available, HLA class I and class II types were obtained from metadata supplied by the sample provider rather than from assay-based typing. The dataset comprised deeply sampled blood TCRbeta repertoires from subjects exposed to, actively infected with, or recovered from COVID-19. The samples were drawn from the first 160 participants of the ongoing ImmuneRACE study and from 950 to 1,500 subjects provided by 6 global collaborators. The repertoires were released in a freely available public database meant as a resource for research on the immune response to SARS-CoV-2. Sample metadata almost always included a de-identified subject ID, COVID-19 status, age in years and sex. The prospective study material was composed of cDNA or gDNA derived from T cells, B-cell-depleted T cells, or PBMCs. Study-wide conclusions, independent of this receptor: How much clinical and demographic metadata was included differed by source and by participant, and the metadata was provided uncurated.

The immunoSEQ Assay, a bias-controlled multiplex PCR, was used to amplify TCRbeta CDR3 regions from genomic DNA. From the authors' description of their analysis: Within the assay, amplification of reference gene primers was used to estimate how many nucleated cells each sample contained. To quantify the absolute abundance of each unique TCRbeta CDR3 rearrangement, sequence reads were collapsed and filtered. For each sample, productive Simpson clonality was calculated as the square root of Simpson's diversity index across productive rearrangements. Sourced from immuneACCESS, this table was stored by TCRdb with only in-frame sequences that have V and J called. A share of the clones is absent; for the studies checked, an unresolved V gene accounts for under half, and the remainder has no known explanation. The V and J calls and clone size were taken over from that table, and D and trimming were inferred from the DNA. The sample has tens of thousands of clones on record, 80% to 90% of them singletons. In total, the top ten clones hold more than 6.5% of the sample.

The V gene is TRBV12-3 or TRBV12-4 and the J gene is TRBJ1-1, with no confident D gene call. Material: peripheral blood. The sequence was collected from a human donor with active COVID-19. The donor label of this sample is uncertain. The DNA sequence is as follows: TGTGCCAGCAGCCTTATCCCCACTGAAGCTTTCTTT. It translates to CASSLIPTEAFF.